These 27 T cell receptor beta chains originate from one sample sequenced in a study of blood T cell repertoires in COVID-19. Method: immunoSEQ multiplex PCR; TCRdb's copy keeps in-frame clones and lacks some. The table has roughly 290,000 clones, roughly 86% seen once. Sequencing was performed on peripheral blood. These receptors came from a woman between 45 and 65 years old who had recovered from COVID-19.

Here the CDR3 DNA reads TGTGCCAGCAGCCCCCCGACAGGGGAAAAATCCGAAGCTTTCTTT. Its translation: CASSPPTGEKSEAFF. The gene calls are TRBV28 and TRBJ1-1; TRBD1 matches at 8 bases. The trim removed 6 bases at V and 8 bases at J, leaving 14 bases unmatched. Germline values: CDR1 MDHEN, CDR2 SYDVKM. The CDR3 is 15 amino acids.

The CDR3 spells CSARGSGNYNEQFF. The CDR3 nucleotides read TGCAGCGCCAGAGGTAGCGGCAACTACAATGAGCAGTTCTTC. The V call is TRBV29-1, the J call TRBJ2-1; TRBD2 is a possible D gene (6 bases). Germline loops: CDR1 SQVTM, CDR2 ANQGSEA. This CDR3 has 14 amino acids. The V and J ends lost 7 bases and 3 bases respectively, with 16 bases between them.

The chain combines TRBV28 with TRBJ1-1, with D unresolved. V was trimmed by 8 bases and J by 9 bases, leaving 19 bases between them. Germline loops: CDR1 MDHEN, CDR2 SYDVKM. The length of the CDR3 is 13 residues. CDR3: CASGLSPPPQAFF. The CDR3 DNA follows: TGTGCCAGCGGGCTAAGTCCTCCTCCCCAAGCTTTCTTT. Complete variable domain (other parts from reference TRBV28 and TRBJ1-1): DVKVTQSSRYLVKRTGEKVFLECVQDMDHENMFWYRQDPGLGLRLIYFSYDVKMKEKGDIPEGYSVSREKKERFSLILESASTNQTSMYLCASGLSPPPQAFFGQGTRLTVV.

The CDR3 sequence: CASSRTGVGNTEAFF. The DNA of the CDR3 is TGTGCCAGCAGTCGGACAGGGGTGGGGAACACTGAAGCTTTCTTT. The chain recombines TRBV6-5 with TRBJ1-1; 9 positions match TRBD1. With 5 bases clipped from V and 1 base from J, the junction kept 5 bases outside the gene matches. This CDR3 has 15 amino acids. CDR1 and CDR2 from the germline V gene are MNHEY and SVGAGI.

V and J are TRBV28 and TRBJ1-6; 7 nucleotides align to TRBD1. Looked up from germline, CDR1 is MDHEN and CDR2 is SYDVKM. The V segment lost 2 bases and the J segment 7 bases; nucleotides outside the gene matches: 5. The CDR3 has 15 residues. CDR3 nucleotide sequence: TGTGCCAGCAGTTTACCCAGACAGGGAAATTCACCCCTCCACTTT. It is translated as CASSLPRQGNSPLHF.

The chain carries TRBV15 and TRBJ2-3; 7 bases match TRBD2. This CDR3 has 15 residues. The J segment lost 0 bases and the V segment lost 5 bases, leaving 5 bases of the junction unmatched. The V gene's germline CDR1 is LNHNV and CDR2 YYDKDF (reference sequence). The CDR3 DNA is TGTGCCACCAGCCTTGGCGGGAGTAGCACAGATACGCAGTATTTT. It encodes CATSLGGSSTDTQYF.

This chain joins TRBV5-4 and TRBJ2-7; 8 bases agree with TRBD1. V was pared by 1 base and J by 2 bases, with 5 bases of the junction left unmatched. The germline V gene has CDR1 SGHNT and CDR2 YYREEE (reference sequence). This CDR3 region has 15 residues. In DNA, the CDR3 is TGTGCCAGCAGCTTGATAGGACAGGGTCCCTACGAGCAGTACTTC. Protein product: CASSLIGQGPYEQYF.

This chain uses TRBV27 with TRBJ1-5, with a tentative D call TRBD1 (6 bases). Germline V CDR1 and CDR2: MNHEY, SMNVEV (reference sequence). V shed 4 bases and J shed 6 bases, with 10 bases lying between them. The CDR3 loop spans 13 amino acids. CDR3 sequence: CASSSTGIQPQHF. In DNA, the CDR3 is TGTGCCAGCAGTTCAACAGGGATTCAGCCCCAGCATTTT.

J is TRBJ2-2 and V is TRBV29-1; TRBD1 is a possible D gene (6 bases). Germline V gene lookup returns CDR1 SQVTM and CDR2 ANQGSEA. V lost 2 bases and J 2 bases, leaving 12 bases between the germline ends. The CDR3 extends over 15 amino acids. CDR3 protein: CSVETRTVNTGELFF. The CDR3, as DNA: TGCAGCGTTGAAACCAGGACAGTTAACACCGGGGAGCTGTTTTTT.

The rearrangement links TRBV7-2 to TRBJ2-1; maybe TRBD2 (6 bases). This CDR3 is 17 amino acids long. The V gene lost 5 bases and the J gene lost 0 bases, with 17 bases spanning the gap. CDR1 SGHTA and CDR2 FQGNSA come from the germline V gene. CDR3 in amino acids: CASSRVGGSSSYNEQFF. The DNA for the CDR3 is TGTGCCAGCAGCCGGGTGGGGGGTTCCAGCTCCTACAATGAGCAGTTCTTC.

This clone appeared once. The chain links TRBV20-1 to TRBJ1-5, with TRBD1 identical over 7 bases. CDR1 and CDR2 (germline): DFQATT, SNEGSKA (reference sequence). Losses at the gene ends were 3 bases for V and 0 bases for J; bases not matched to a gene: 8. The CDR3 sequence is 16 residues long. CDR3: CSASTTGVYSNQPQHF. The CDR3 nucleotides read TGCAGTGCTAGTACCACAGGGGTATATAGCAATCAGCCCCAGCATTTT.

V usage is TRBV5-1 and J usage is TRBJ2-5; 8 bases align to TRBD2. CDR3 length: 14 residues. Germline-derived CDR1 and CDR2 are SGHRS and YFSETQ. Losses at the gene ends were 2 bases for V and 5 bases for J; bases not matched to a gene: 5. The DNA for the CDR3 is TGCGCCAGCAGCTTCCGGGTAGCGGGGGAGACCCAGTACTTC. Its protein product is CASSFRVAGETQYF.

This sequence joins TRBV11-2 and TRBJ2-3; D perhaps matches TRBD2 (6 bases). This CDR3 has 13 residues. Germline V gene data show CDR1 as SGHAT and CDR2 as FQNNGV. Trimming removed 4 bases from V and 9 bases from J, with 14 bases in between. The CDR3 loop reads CASSSQQGGTQYF. CDR3 nucleotides: TGTGCCAGCAGCTCGCAGCAGGGAGGCACGCAGTATTTT. Together with reference TRBV11-2 and TRBJ2-3, the CDR3 gives the full variable domain: EAGVAQSPRYKIIEKRQSVAFWCNPISGHATLYWYQQILGQGPKLLIQFQNNGVVDDSQLPKDRFSAERLKGVDSTLKIQPAKLEDSAVYLCASSSQQGGTQYFGPGTRLTVL.

The chain links TRBV7-3 to TRBJ2-5, with 9 nucleotides matching TRBD2. V shed 5 bases, J shed 5 bases, and the junction held 6 bases outside the gene matches. This CDR3 is built from 14 residues. From germline, CDR1 is SGHTA and CDR2 FQGTGA. CDR3 bases: TGTGCCAGCAGCCCCTCTAGCGGGACGGAGACCCAGTACTTC. Amino acids: CASSPSSGTETQYF.

The V and J genes are TRBV6-5 and TRBJ2-2; 9 nucleotides match TRBD1. Germline lookup yields CDR1 MNHEY and CDR2 SVGAGI. There are 15 residues in the CDR3. Trimming removed 6 bases from V and 5 bases from J; junction bases left unmatched: 7. This chain's CDR3 is CASRGGQGITGELFF. The CDR3 coding sequence is TGTGCCAGCAGGGGGGGACAGGGTATTACCGGGGAGCTGTTTTTT.

The chain recombines TRBV30 with TRBJ1-1; D possibly corresponds to TRBD1 (5 bases). Germline lookup yields CDR1 GTSNPN and CDR2 SVGIG (reference sequence). V lost 2 bases, J lost 0 bases, and 13 bases lay in between. This CDR3 comprises 15 residues. CDR3 loop: CAWSLWGQLNTEAFF. CDR3 nucleotides: TGTGCCTGGAGTCTCTGGGGCCAGCTGAACACTGAAGCTTTCTTT.

The CDR3 sequence is CAWMDSLYGYTF. For the CDR3, the DNA is TGTGCCTGGATGGACAGCCTCTATGGCTACACCTTC. This chain uses TRBV30 with TRBJ1-2; D may be TRBD1 (6 bases). Germline CDR1 reads GTSNPN; CDR2 reads SVGIG (reference sequence). Trimming took 4 bases from V and 4 from J, leaving 10 bases between them. The CDR3 is made up of 12 amino acids. Drawing the rest from reference TRBV30 and TRBJ1-2, the complete variable domain is SQTIHQWPATLVQPVGSPLSLECTVEGTSNPNLYWYRQAAGRGLQLLFYSVGIGQISSEVPQNLSASRPQDRQFILSSKKLLLSDSGFYLCAWMDSLYGYTFGSGTRLTVV.

J is TRBJ2-5 and V is TRBV7-3, with TRBD2 identical over 12 bases. CDR1 SGHTA and CDR2 FQGTGA come from the germline V gene. CDR3 length equals 14 residues. V shed 6 bases and J 4 bases; nucleotides not matched to a gene: 3. The CDR3 protein is CASSELAGGETQYF. Written as DNA, the CDR3 is TGTGCCAGCAGTGAACTAGCGGGAGGAGAGACCCAGTACTTC.

The chain combines TRBV6-5 with TRBJ2-7; 9 positions match TRBD1. The CDR3 has 14 amino acids. The germline CDR1 and CDR2 sequences are MNHEY and SVGAGI. Trimming at V came to 6 bases and at J to 3 bases, leaving 6 bases not matched to a gene. CDR3: CASRRRDRDYEQYF. CDR3 nucleotides: TGTGCCAGCAGAAGGCGGGACAGGGACTACGAGCAGTACTTC.

The J gene is TRBJ2-3, the V gene TRBV5-4; D perhaps matches TRBD1 (5 bases). The CDR3 is made up of 15 amino acids. V was shortened by 5 bases and J by 3 bases, with 16 bases between the two germline ends. In germline, CDR1 is SGHNT, CDR2 YYREEE (reference sequence). CDR3 residues: CASRPRGTETDTQYF. For the CDR3, the DNA is TGTGCCAGCAGGCCTAGGGGAACTGAAACAGATACGCAGTATTTT.

The gene calls are TRBV18 and TRBJ1-1; no clear D gene. The V gene lost 4 bases and the J gene lost 1 base, with 19 bases spanning the gap. This CDR3 is 17 amino acids long. Germline V gives CDR1 KGHSH, CDR2 LQKENI. CDR3 nucleotides: TGTGCCAGCTCACTAGAGTTTCTTTACCCCGCGAACACTGAAGCTTTCTTT. Protein product: CASSLEFLYPANTEAFF. The entire variable domain, with the rest obtained from reference TRBV18 and TRBJ1-1, is as follows: NAGVMQNPRHLVRRRGQEARLRCSPMKGHSHVYWYRQLPEEGLKFMVYLQKENIIDESGMPKERFSAEFPKEGPSILRIQQVVRGDSAAYFCASSLEFLYPANTEAFFGQGTRLTVV.

This rearrangement joins TRBV18 to TRBJ2-7, with D possibly TRBD2 on 7 matching bases. Germline CDR1 is KGHSH and CDR2 is LQKENI. The CDR3 spans 14 residues. Trimming left V 0 bases short and J 5 bases short, with 11 bases between. As DNA, the CDR3 is TGTGCCAGCTCACCACCGGGGGGGCGCGACGAGCAGTACTTC. It is translated as CASSPPGGRDEQYF.

This chain links TRBV29-1 with TRBJ2-1; the match to TRBD2 covers 11 bases. J gave up 0 bases and V 4 bases, and 8 bases lay outside the gene matches. CDR3 length: 17 amino acids. Germline lookup yields CDR1 SQVTM and CDR2 ANQGSEA. The chain's CDR3 is CSVAGTSGTSSYNEQFF. As DNA, the CDR3 is TGCAGCGTTGCCGGGACTAGCGGAACAAGCTCCTACAATGAGCAGTTCTTC.

This clone occurred once. The V and J genes are TRBV7-3 and TRBJ2-1; TRBD1 agrees at 8 bases. From germline, CDR1 is SGHTA and CDR2 FQGTGA. The CDR3 runs to 14 residues. The V gene end was trimmed by 5 bases and the J gene end by 5 bases; junction bases not matched to a gene: 5. The CDR3 DNA reads TGTGCCAGCAGCCCATCGACAGGGGACAATGAGCAGTTCTTC. Translating gives CASSPSTGDNEQFF.

This clone was observed a few times. The rearrangement links TRBV19 to TRBJ2-1; the D is unclear. Trimming shortened V by 7 bases and J by 8 bases, and 9 bases separated the two germline ends. There are 11 residues in the CDR3. Germline V gene lookup returns CDR1 LNHDA and CDR2 SQIVND (reference sequence). CDR3 sequence reads: CASMGWYEQFF. The DNA of the CDR3 is TGTGCCAGTATGGGCTGGTATGAGCAGTTCTTC. Supplemented by reference TRBV19 and TRBJ2-1, the full variable domain reads DGGITQSPKYLFRKEGQNVTLSCEQNLNHDAMYWYRQDPGQGLRLIYYSQIVNDFQKGDIAEGYSVSREKKESFPLTVTSAQKNPTAFYLCASMGWYEQFFGPGTRLTVL.

This rearrangement joins TRBV27 to TRBJ2-7; D is unresolved. Germline V CDR1 and CDR2: MNHEY, SMNVEV (reference sequence). With 0 bases removed from V and 2 bases from J, the gap between germline ends came to 8 bases. The CDR3 extends over 14 amino acids. This CDR3 is CASSLSSPAYEQYF. CDR3 coding DNA: TGTGCCAGCAGTTTATCTAGCCCAGCCTACGAGCAGTACTTC.

This chain links TRBV6-2 or TRBV6-3 with TRBJ2-7; D might be TRBD2 (6 bases). This CDR3 is 15 amino acids long. V was shortened by 3 bases and J by 1 base, with 13 bases between the two germline ends. Germline-derived CDR1 and CDR2 are MNHEY and SVGEGT. In DNA form, the CDR3 reads TGTGCCAGCAGTTATAGTAGCGGTCGATCCTACGAGCAGTACTTC. Translation: CASSYSSGRSYEQYF.